The 20 T cell receptor beta chains presented below share a single source sample, sequenced in a study of T cells in Graves' hyperthyroidism and ophthalmopathy. Amplification yielded TCR beta CDR3 regions, with RNA transcripts as the source. The primer set for the first-round RT-PCR of the TCR CDR3 was HTBI. From the multiplex PCR reads, TCRdb called clonotypes with MiXCR, one entry per CDR3 protein. Of over 450,000 distinct CDR3 sequences listed, roughly a sixth were seen once; the top ten hold 15% to 20%. Source material: blood. Source of these receptors: a woman between 18 and 29 years old with Graves' ophthalmopathy.

Ten or more counts support this clonotype. The rearrangement joins TRBV2 to TRBJ2-6; D may be TRBD2 (5 bases). CDR3 length: 17 residues. Trimming left V 4 bases short and J 0 bases short, with 13 bases between. Germline assignment: CDR1 SNHLY and CDR2 FYNNEI. The CDR3, as DNA: TGTGCCAGCAGTGCGGGGTGGAGGCTCTCTGGGGCCAACGTCCTGACTTTC. This sequence encodes CASSAGWRLSGANVLTF.

Worth noting for this clonotype: A much larger clone lies a single base off, so this may be a read error. The chain is built from TRBV30 and TRBJ1-1; 9 bases are a match to TRBD1. With 4 bases clipped from V and 0 bases from J, the junction kept 6 bases outside the gene matches. Per the germline V gene, CDR1 is GTSNPN and CDR2 is SVGIG (reference sequence). The CDR3 is 15 residues long. CDR3 protein: CAWMIRDRVNTEAFF. The CDR3, as DNA: TGTGCCTGGATGATCCGGGACAGGGTGAACACTGAAGCTTTCTTT. The variable domain in full, completed from reference TRBV30 and TRBJ1-1, reads SQTIHQWPATLVQPVGSPLSLECTVEGTSNPNLYWYRQAAGRGLQLLFYSVGIGQISSEVPQNLSASRPQDRQFILSSKKLLLSDSGFYLCAWMIRDRVNTEAFFGQGTRLTVV.

Ten or more counts support this clonotype. The chain employs TRBV28 and TRBJ1-1, with a possible D match to TRBD1 (5 bases). CDR1 is MDHEN and CDR2 is SYDVKM in the germline V gene. Trimming took off 3 bases at V and 10 bases at J, with 18 bases between the two ends. The CDR3 spans 14 residues. The chain's CDR3 is CASSLWGGVGGAFF. The CDR3 DNA follows: TGTGCCAGCAGTTTGTGGGGGGGAGTCGGGGGAGCTTTCTTT.

The chain links TRBV20-1 to TRBJ1-5; TRBD1 might be the D (6 bases). The germline CDR1 and CDR2 sequences are DFQATT and SNEGSKA (reference sequence). This CDR3 has 15 residues. V was shortened by 6 bases and J by 5 bases, with 20 bases between the two germline ends. This CDR3 reads CSARKKRTVYQPQHF. For the CDR3, the DNA is TGCAGTGCGAGGAAAAAAAGGACAGTTTATCAGCCCCAGCATTTT.

This clonotype has at least ten counts. The genes are TRBV6-5 and TRBJ2-5; TRBD1 might be the D (5 bases). Germline assignment: CDR1 MNHEY and CDR2 SVGAGI. The CDR3 has 14 residues. V lost 1 base, J lost 2 bases, and 8 bases lay in between. The CDR3 reads CASSYFQGQETQYF. CDR3 bases: TGTGCCAGCAGTTACTTTCAGGGACAAGAGACCCAGTACTTC.

V and J are TRBV4-3 and TRBJ2-5; TRBD2 agrees at 13 bases. The J segment lost 7 bases and the V segment lost 4 bases, leaving 9 bases of the junction unmatched. CDR1 and CDR2 from the germline V gene are LGHNA and YSLEER. The CDR3 sequence is 16 residues long. Written as DNA, the CDR3 is TGCGCCAGCAGCCCGGGACTAGCGGGGCCGTGGGGGACCCAGTACTTC. Its translation: CASSPGLAGPWGTQYF.

In this sample, this clonotype turned up many times. The gene calls are TRBV30 and TRBJ1-1, with 9 bases matching TRBD1. CDR3 length: 16 amino acids. CDR1 GTSNPN and CDR2 SVGIG come from the germline V gene (reference sequence). With 3 bases clipped from V and 0 bases from J, the junction kept 8 bases outside the gene matches. In DNA, the CDR3 is TGTGCCTGGAGCAAATCTAGGACAGGGGTGAACACTGAAGCTTTCTTT. This sequence encodes CAWSKSRTGVNTEAFF. Together with reference TRBV30 and TRBJ1-1, the CDR3 gives the full variable domain: SQTIHQWPATLVQPVGSPLSLECTVEGTSNPNLYWYRQAAGRGLQLLFYSVGIGQISSEVPQNLSASRPQDRQFILSSKKLLLSDSGFYLCAWSKSRTGVNTEAFFGQGTRLTVV.

This clonotype was observed many times. V is TRBV5-5 and J is TRBJ1-2, with D perhaps matching TRBD1 (6 bases). The germline V and J ends were trimmed by 4 bases and 2 bases, with 18 bases remaining between them. The CDR3 length is 16 residues. Germline CDR1 reads SGHKS; CDR2 reads YYEKEE (reference sequence). CDR3 DNA sequence: TGTGCCAGCAGCCCGGATTCAGGGGTTAGAAACTATGGCTACACCTTC. Protein: CASSPDSGVRNYGYTF.

This clonotype was seen at least ten times. This chain links TRBV7-9 with TRBJ2-7; maybe TRBD2 (7 bases). Trimming shortened V by 0 bases and J by 2 bases, and 23 bases separated the two germline ends. Germline-derived CDR1 and CDR2 are SEHNR and FQNEAQ (reference sequence). The CDR3 contains 19 residues. CDR3 amino acids: CASSLAGVNRDYWAYEQYF. CDR3 nucleotides: TGTGCCAGCAGCTTAGCTGGGGTCAACAGGGACTACTGGGCCTACGAGCAGTACTTC.

The chain carries TRBV7-2 and TRBJ2-7; 9 bases fit TRBD1. V trimming: 5 bases; J trimming: 1 base; junction bases outside the gene matches: 15. The germline V gene has CDR1 SGHTA and CDR2 FQGNSA. The CDR3 has 18 amino acids. The chain's CDR3 is CASSLRISGDRASYEQYF. CDR3 bases: TGTGCCAGCAGCCTTCGCATTTCAGGGGACAGGGCTTCCTACGAGCAGTACTTC. The full variable domain, rest sourced from reference TRBV7-2 and TRBJ2-7, is GAGVSQSPSNKVTEKGKDVELRCDPISGHTALYWYRQSLGQGLEFLIYFQGNSAPDKSGLPSDRFSAERTGGSVSTLTIQRTQQEDSAVYLCASSLRISGDRASYEQYFGPGTRLTVT.

As regards this clonotype: A read error may produce the germline difference seen at one junction end. The CDR3 nucleotides are TGTGCCAGCAGTCGACCCCCCCCAGCGAACACCGAAGCTTTCTTT. This sequence encodes CASSRPPPANTEAFF. The chain uses TRBV28 and TRBJ1-1; D call uncertain. Germline CDR1 is MDHEN and CDR2 is SYDVKM. The CDR3 contains 15 residues.

This clonotype was seen at least ten times. The chain employs TRBV28 and TRBJ2-1, with D maybe TRBD2 (5 bases). The CDR3 is made up of 15 amino acids. Between the trimmed V and J ends, which lost 6 bases and 2 bases, there was a span of 14 bases. Germline V gene lookup returns CDR1 MDHEN and CDR2 SYDVKM. CDR3 loop: CASSPPGITYNEQFF. CDR3 sequence (DNA): TGTGCCAGCAGCCCCCCCGGGATAACCTACAATGAGCAGTTCTTC.

This clonotype was counted between two and nine times. The chain employs TRBV3-1 and TRBJ1-1; D is possibly TRBD1 (6 bases). CDR3 length: 15 residues. The V end lost 0 bases, the J end lost 6 bases, and 14 bases lay between the germline ends. The germline CDR1 and CDR2 sequences are LGHDT and YNNKEL (reference sequence). CDR3 residues: CASSQDEGGNAEAFF. The CDR3 coding sequence is TGTGCCAGCAGCCAAGATGAGGGGGGAAACGCTGAAGCTTTCTTT.

This clonotype was picked up many times. This rearrangement joins TRBV27 to TRBJ2-7; TRBD1 matches at 9 bases. Germline assignment: CDR1 MNHEY and CDR2 SMNVEV (reference sequence). The CDR3 consists of 16 residues. Trimming took 2 bases from V and 2 from J; bases not matched to a gene: 7. CDR3 bases: TGTGCCAGCAGTTTACACGCCGGGACAGGGCCCTACGAGCAGTACTTC. Its protein is CASSLHAGTGPYEQYF.

This clonotype was counted a few times. J is TRBJ1-2 and V is TRBV2; D is unresolved. Looked up from germline, CDR1 is SNHLY and CDR2 is FYNNEI. V lost 0 bases and J lost 13, with 15 bases in between. The CDR3 has 13 amino acids. The CDR3 nucleotides read TGTGCCAGCAGTGAAGCGCCAGAAGCACGGGGCACCTTC. Protein: CASSEAPEARGTF. Variable domain in full (rest from reference TRBV2 and TRBJ1-2): EPEVTQTPSHQVTQMGQEVILRCVPISNHLYFYWYRQILGQKVEFLVSFYNNEISEKSEIFDDQFSVERPDGSNFTLKIRSTKLEDSAMYFCASSEAPEARGTFGSGTRLTVV.

This clonotype was seen many times. The chain carries TRBV28 and TRBJ2-7; TRBD1 matches at 8 bases. CDR3 length: 12 residues. The junction had 0 bases not matched to a gene; V was cut back by 6 bases and J by 2 bases. CDR1 and CDR2 from the germline V gene are MDHEN and SYDVKM. This CDR3 reads CASRGQAYEQYF. In nucleotides, the CDR3 is TGTGCCAGCAGGGGACAGGCCTACGAGCAGTACTTC.

The chain carries TRBV19 and TRBJ2-3; TRBD1 agrees at 8 bases. The germline V gene encodes CDR1 LNHDA and CDR2 SQIVND (reference sequence). The V and J ends lost 3 bases and 6 bases, in that order; junction bases with no gene match: 11. This CDR3 has 16 residues. In DNA form, the CDR3 reads TGTGCCAGTAGTATGTCGTGGCAGGGGGCGTTTGATACGCAGTATTTT. Its translation: CASSMSWQGAFDTQYF.

This clonotype was seen at least ten times. This rearrangement joins TRBV18 to TRBJ2-3, with unresolved D. CDR1 is KGHSH, CDR2 LQKENI, per germline. This CDR3 is 12 amino acids long. Between the trimmed V and J ends, which lost 2 bases and 2 bases, there was a span of 2 bases. The CDR3 DNA is TGTGCCAGCTCACCATTCACAGATACGCAGTATTTT. It is translated as CASSPFTDTQYF.

The gene calls are TRBV29-1 and TRBJ1-1, with D perhaps TRBD1 (5 bases). In germline, CDR1 is SQVTM, CDR2 ANQGSEA. Deletions cut 4 bases from V and 8 bases from J, with 8 bases between. CDR3 size: 10 residues. The chain's CDR3 is CSVAWGEAFF. The CDR3 nucleotides read TGCAGCGTTGCTTGGGGCGAAGCTTTCTTT.

Turning to this clonotype: One end of the junction is discordant with germline, which a read error may explain. The genes are TRBV11-2 and TRBJ1-1, with D tentatively TRBD1 (5 bases). This CDR3 contains 15 residues. Germline assignment: CDR1 SGHAT and CDR2 FQNNGV. The CDR3: CASSLQGTMKTEAFF. In DNA, the CDR3 is TGTGCCAGCAGCTTACAGGGTACTATGAAAACTGAAGCTTTCTTT.